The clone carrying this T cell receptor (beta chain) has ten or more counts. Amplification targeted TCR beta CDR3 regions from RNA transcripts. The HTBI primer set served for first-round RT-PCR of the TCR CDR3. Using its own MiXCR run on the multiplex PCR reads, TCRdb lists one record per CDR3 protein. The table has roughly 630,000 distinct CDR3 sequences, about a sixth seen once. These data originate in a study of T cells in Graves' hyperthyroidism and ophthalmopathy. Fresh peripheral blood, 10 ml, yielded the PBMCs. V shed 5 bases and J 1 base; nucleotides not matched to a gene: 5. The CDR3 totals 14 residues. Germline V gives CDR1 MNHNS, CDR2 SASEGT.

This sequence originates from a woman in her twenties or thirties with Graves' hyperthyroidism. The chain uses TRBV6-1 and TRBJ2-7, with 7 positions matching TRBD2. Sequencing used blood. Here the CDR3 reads CASSSSGGSYEQYF. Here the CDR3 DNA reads TGTGCCAGCAGTTCGTCGGGGGGATCCTACGAGCAGTACTTC.